This T cell receptor (beta chain) was sequenced for a study of blood T cell repertoires in COVID-19. About the study: Researchers got acute and convalescent COVID-19 samples from the United States, Italy and Spain. In each case, the material was cDNA or gDNA derived from T cells, B-cell-depleted T cells, or PBMCs.

V lost 3 bases and J lost 9; bases outside the gene matches: 9. This CDR3 region has 16 residues. Looked up from germline, CDR1 is SGHRS and CDR2 is YFSETQ. This clone was detected once. The protocol was immunoSEQ multiplex PCR, while the TCRdb copy is restricted to in-frame clones and leaves out a portion. The sample includes around 230,000 clones, around 78% seen only once; the top ten take around 2.5%. The sample comprised peripheral blood. The receptor was derived from a woman between 65 and 79 years old with active or convalescent COVID-19. The rearrangement joins TRBV5-1 to TRBJ2-5; 15 positions match TRBD2. CDR3 coding DNA: TGCGCCAGCAGCTCGGGACTAGCGGGAGGTAGGACCCCCCAGTACTTC. Translation: CASSSGLAGGRTPQYF.